This TCR beta chain originates from a study of human T cells and chemical hapten exposure (dated by TCRdb to the early 2020s). At the level of the whole study: For sensitization, 2% DPC in acetone was applied to a roughly 2 cm by roughly 2 cm area of upper inner arm skin. Peripheral blood TCR repertoire changes were tracked in vivo in alopecia patients during primary and secondary sensitization to the hapten diphenylcyclopropenone (DPC). Twenty-nine alopecia patients gave blood for TCR sequencing at one to four time points (pre-sensitization, 2, 6 and 24 weeks). Throughout the study period of around 25 weeks, patients also received therapeutic DPC doses to the scalp every week. Blood samples were taken from patients before sensitization (week 0) and at 2, 6 and about 24 weeks after DPC sensitization. The patient cohort, mostly female, included alopecia areata with under or over 50% scalp involvement, alopecia totalis and alopecia universalis. Libraries were pooled for sequencing, and per-sample TCR yields varied mainly because of small differences in library volumes within the pool. Patch testing on the upper back used Finn chambers containing 0.01% DPC, with scoring done after 6 days according to International Contact Dermatitis Research Group standards. What the work shows at the level of the full study, not this receptor alone: Repeated subsampling changed both the strength of the expansion versus patch-test correlation and the threshold at which the correlation became significant. Compared with pre-sensitization or healthy control sets, expanded TCRs formed significantly more large CDR3 similarity clusters, which is consistent with antigen-driven responses. DPC sensitization did not change the number of TCRs with a frequency above 1 in 1000, and there was no evidence of changes in global repertoire structure. Patch test score was positively correlated with the number of PT1 expanded TCRs, with significance at thresholds 8, 16 and 32 but not at 4. All patients had alopecia, a presumed autoimmune disease, so their immune response might differ from that of healthy individuals.

The time point label, read with the paper, signifies: patch test 1, 2 weeks after DPC sensitization. In the paper's terms, the treatment or condition label means: therapeutic diphenylcyclopropenone sensitization with weekly scalp DPC. At each patch-test visit, blood was drawn before the patch test was applied. Patients were considered eligible if aged 18 to 70, diagnosed with alopecia and deemed suitable for DPC therapy, and patients were excluded if pregnant. Total RNA was extracted from unfractionated whole blood collected in Tempus Blood RNA tubes. The library was built by means of RACE. Sequencing relied on a NextSeq 500. During library preparation, unique molecular identifiers were attached to individual cDNA molecules so that TCRs could be counted quantitatively and reproducibly. Each blood RNA sample was used to sequence both TCR alpha and TCR beta chains. The authors' analysis ran thus. The median number of TCRs per sample was some 100,000, ranging from about 20,000 to 700,000. The Decombinator software suite was used to annotate V, J and CDR3 in the TCR reads. For the PS versus PT1 abundance plots, all samples were subsampled to the same number of TCRs (28,000). Expanded TCRs were defined as absent before sensitization and observed at least eight times at the 2-week time point. TCRdb's own reprocessing of the public reads used fastp at Q25 and MiXCR and kept productive beta chains. Identical CDR3 protein sequences are pooled into one entry, listed with their most common genes and DNA. The V and J calls come from TCRdb's annotation, not from the publication. Across this sample there are some 350,000 distinct CDR3 sequences, with around 7% seen only once. The ten largest clones capture around 8.2% of the sample.

CDR1 is given as LGHNA and CDR2 as YSLEER, both from the germline V gene. Relative to germline, V is 1 base shorter and J is 0 bases shorter, with 13 bases between their ends. Including the terminal cysteine and phenylalanine, the CDR3 comprises 18 residues. The CDR3 DNA has 54 bases and is translated from base 1. In the case of this clonotype: Its antigen is currently not known. Per-base qualities were not stored, and no clone one base away is much larger.

This TCR was recovered from a woman aged 18 to 35 with alopecia areata. Some clones in this sample may be carry-over from other donors' samples. The specimen was whole blood, collected in connection with sensitization to the hapten diphenylcyclopropenone (DPC). The chain is made from TRBV4-3 and TRBJ2-6; the D gene is perhaps TRBD1, from 5 matching bases. The nucleotide sequence is TGCGCCAGCAGCCAAGTCGCAGGGATCTCCTCTGGGGCCAACGTCCTGACTTTC. This codes for CASSQVAGISSGANVLTF.